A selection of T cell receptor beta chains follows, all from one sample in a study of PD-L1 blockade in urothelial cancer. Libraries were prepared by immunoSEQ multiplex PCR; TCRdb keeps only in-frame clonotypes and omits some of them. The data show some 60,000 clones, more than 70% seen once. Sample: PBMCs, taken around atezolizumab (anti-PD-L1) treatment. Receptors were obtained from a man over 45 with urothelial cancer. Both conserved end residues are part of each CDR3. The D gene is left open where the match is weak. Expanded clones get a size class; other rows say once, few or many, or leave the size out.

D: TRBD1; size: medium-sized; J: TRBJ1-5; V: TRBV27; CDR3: CASRRQGENQPQHF; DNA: TGTGCCAGCAGACGACAGGGGGAAAATCAGCCCCAGCATTTT
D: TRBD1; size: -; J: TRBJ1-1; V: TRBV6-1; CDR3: CASSEVEGAENTEAFF; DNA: TGTGCCAGCAGTGAAGTGGAGGGGGCGGAGAACACTGAAGCTTTCTTT
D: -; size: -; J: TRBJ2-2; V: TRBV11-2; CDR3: CASSLSWVWGRAYGGELFF; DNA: TGTGCCAGCAGCTTATCGTGGGTCTGGGGCAGAGCTTACGGCGGGGAGCTGTTTTTT
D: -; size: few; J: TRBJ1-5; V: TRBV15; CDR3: CATSRGGGSNQPQHF; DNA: TGTGCCACCAGCAGAGGGGGAGGGTCAAATCAGCCCCAGCATTTT
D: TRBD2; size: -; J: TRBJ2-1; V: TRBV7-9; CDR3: CASSLYGAGGYNEQFF; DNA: TGTGCCAGCAGCTTATATGGGGCGGGAGGTTACAATGAGCAGTTCTTC
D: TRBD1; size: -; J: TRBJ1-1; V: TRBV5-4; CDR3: CASSSGQGYATEAFF; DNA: TGTGCCAGCAGCTCGGGACAGGGGTATGCCACTGAAGCTTTCTTT
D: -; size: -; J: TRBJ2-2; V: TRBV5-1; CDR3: CASSQGQNTGELFF; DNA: TGCGCCAGCAGCCAGGGACAGAACACCGGGGAGCTGTTTTTT
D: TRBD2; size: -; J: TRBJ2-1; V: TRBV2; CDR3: CASKLAGGGEQFF; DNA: TGTGCCAGCAAGCTAGCGGGAGGGGGTGAGCAGTTCTTC
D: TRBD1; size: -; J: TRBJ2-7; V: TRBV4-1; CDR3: CASSQDLGTAHEQYF; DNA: TGCGCCAGCAGCCAAGATTTGGGGACAGCACACGAGCAGTACTTC
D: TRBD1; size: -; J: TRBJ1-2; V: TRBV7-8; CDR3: CASSLRTGGGYGYTF; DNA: TGTGCCAGCAGTTTACGTACAGGGGGTGGCTATGGCTACACCTTC
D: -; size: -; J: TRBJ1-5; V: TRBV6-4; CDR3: CASSEGQGKTYSNQPQHF; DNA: TGTGCCAGCAGTGAAGGCCAGGGAAAAACGTATAGCAATCAGCCCCAGCATTTT
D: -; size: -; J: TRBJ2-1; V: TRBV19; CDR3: CASKRKTGTYNEQFF; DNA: TGTGCCAGTAAACGAAAGACAGGTACCTACAATGAGCAGTTCTTC
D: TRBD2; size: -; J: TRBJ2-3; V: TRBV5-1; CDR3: CASSLVGTSARRTDTQYF; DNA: TGCGCCAGCAGCTTGGTGGGGACTAGCGCCCGTCGGACAGATACGCAGTATTTT
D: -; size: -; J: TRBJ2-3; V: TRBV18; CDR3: CASSPSGERGTQYF; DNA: TGTGCCAGCTCACCATCCGGGGAAAGGGGGACGCAGTATTTT
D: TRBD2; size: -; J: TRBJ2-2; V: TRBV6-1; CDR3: CASSESVSGRFNTGELFF; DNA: TGTGCCAGCAGTGAATCAGTTAGCGGGAGATTTAACACCGGGGAGCTGTTTTTT
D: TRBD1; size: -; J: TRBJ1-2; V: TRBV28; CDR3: CASTTGTGPYGYTF; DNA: TGTGCCAGCACAACCGGGACAGGACCATATGGCTACACCTTC
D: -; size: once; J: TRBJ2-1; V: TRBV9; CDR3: CASSVGGGSSYNEQFF; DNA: TGTGCCAGCAGCGTTGGGGGAGGTAGCTCCTACAATGAGCAGTTCTTC